What follows describes a single T cell receptor beta chain. Its antigen is not known. V trimming: 0 bases; J trimming: 2 bases; junction bases outside the gene matches: 7. Germline CDR1 is SGHRS and CDR2 is YFSETQ. The CDR3 spans 17 residues. Unique molecular identifiers were carried by the TCR beta cDNA libraries. Around 500,000 cDNA molecules came from around 1 to 9.1 million T cells. TCRdb independently ran MiXCR on the PCR reads; one entry per CDR3 protein. Here the sample spans 740,000 or so distinct CDR3 sequences, 53% being singletons. These data originate in a study of post-analysis software for immune sequencing data. Study details: Patients with relapsing-remitting, secondary progressive and progressive-relapsing multiple sclerosis courses were all represented.

Whole-study findings and limits: Compared against controls, patients with multiple sclerosis displayed significantly lower normalized Chao1 diversity. Controls showed lower frequencies than patients for five or six TRBV segments, and TRBV5-6, TRBV5-1 and TRBV20-1 were among these. Samples from one preparation batch, clustered by F measure, grouped strongly together.

Sequencing was done on a sample of blood. V and J are TRBV5-1 and TRBJ2-5; 10 bases match TRBD2. This TCR was recovered from a girl aged 10 to 17 with multiple sclerosis. The DNA for the CDR3 is TGCGCCAGCAGCTTGGGGACTAGCGGCAAGGCACAAGAGACCCAGTACTTC. It is translated as CASSLGTSGKAQETQYF.